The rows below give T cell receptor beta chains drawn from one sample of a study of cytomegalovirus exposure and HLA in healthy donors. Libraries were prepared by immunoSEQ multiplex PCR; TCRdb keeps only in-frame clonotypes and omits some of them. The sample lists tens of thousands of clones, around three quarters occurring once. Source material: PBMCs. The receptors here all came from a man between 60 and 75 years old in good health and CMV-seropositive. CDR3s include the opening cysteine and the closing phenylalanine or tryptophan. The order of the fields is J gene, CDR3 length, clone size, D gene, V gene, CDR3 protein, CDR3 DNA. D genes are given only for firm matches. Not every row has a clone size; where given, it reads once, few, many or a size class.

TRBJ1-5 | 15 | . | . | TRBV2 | CASSPREGRNQPQHF | TGTGCCAGCAGTCCCCGGGAGGGACGGAATCAGCCCCAGCATTTT
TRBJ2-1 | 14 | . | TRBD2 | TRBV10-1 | CATSTSGSHHEQFF | TGCGCCACATCGACTAGCGGGAGTCACCATGAGCAGTTCTTC
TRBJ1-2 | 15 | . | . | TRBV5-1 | CASSFGTLYNYGYTF | TGCGCCAGCAGCTTCGGGACACTCTATAACTATGGCTACACCTTC
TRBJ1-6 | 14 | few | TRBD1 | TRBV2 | CASLLQGSRSPLHF | TGTGCCAGCTTACTACAGGGGTCACGCTCACCCCTCCACTTT
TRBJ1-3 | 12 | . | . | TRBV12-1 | CASSFKRNTIYF | TGTGCCAGCAGCTTTAAGCGAAACACCATATATTTT
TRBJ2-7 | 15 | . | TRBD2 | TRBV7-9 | CASSQSGAGGDEQYF | TGTGCCAGCAGCCAAAGCGGCGCGGGGGGCGACGAGCAGTACTTC
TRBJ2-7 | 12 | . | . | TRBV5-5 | CASSLGAYEQYF | TGTGCCAGCAGCTTGGGCGCCTACGAGCAGTACTTC
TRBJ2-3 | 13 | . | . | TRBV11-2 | CASSPRGWYTQYF | TGTGCCAGCAGCCCGAGGGGGTGGTATACGCAGTATTTT
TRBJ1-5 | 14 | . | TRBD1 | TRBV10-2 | CATKAGTGDQPQHF | TGCGCCACCAAAGCCGGGACAGGGGATCAGCCCCAGCATTTT
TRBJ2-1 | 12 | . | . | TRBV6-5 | CASGGRGNEQFF | TGTGCCAGCGGGGGGAGAGGGAATGAGCAGTTCTTC
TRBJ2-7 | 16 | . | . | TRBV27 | CASSLKPREGPYEQYF | TGTGCCAGCAGTTTAAAACCCCGAGAGGGCCCCTACGAGCAGTACTTC
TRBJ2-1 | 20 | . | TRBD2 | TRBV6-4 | CASSDPGLAGGPVTYNEQFF | TGTGCCAGCAGTGACCCGGGACTAGCGGGAGGGCCGGTGACCTACAATGAGCAGTTCTTC
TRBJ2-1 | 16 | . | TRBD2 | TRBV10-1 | CASSGGTSGEGYRQFF | TGCGCCAGCAGTGGAGGGACTAGCGGGGAGGGATATCGGCAGTTCTTC